Below, one TCR beta chain is given with its context. These data are taken from a study of cytomegalovirus exposure and HLA in healthy donors. Both 60 Vbeta primers and 13 Jbeta primers went into the PCR. TCRdb's table, derived via immunoSEQ multiplex PCR, lists solely in-frame clones and lacks some. The sample lists around 140,000 clones; about 75% were seen once. This CDR3 is 14 amino acids long. The germline V gene has CDR1 SGHTA and CDR2 FQGTGA. V dropped 2 bases and J dropped 2 bases, with 9 bases sitting between them. This sequence was found in a man aged 35-49 years in good health and CMV-seronegative. The genes are TRBV7-3 and TRBJ1-1; D is unclear. Material for sequencing was PBMCs. The CDR3 loop reads CASSLLGGNTEAFF. Written as DNA, the CDR3 is TGTGCCAGCAGCTTACTCGGAGGAAACACTGAAGCTTTCTTT.